This T cell receptor (beta chain) was captured by sequencing in a study of glioma-infiltrating T cells. The study's findings and limits: Above-expected tissue-blood divergence occurred in all gliomas, most in low-grade ones.

Trimming took 6 bases from V and 3 from J, leaving 11 bases between them. Germline V gene sequence: CDR1 DFQATT, CDR2 SNEGSKA (reference sequence). The CDR3 spans 12 residues. Amplification of TCR alpha and beta CDR3 regions from RNA used iRepertoire nested multiplex PCR. Input was about 100-450 ng of tissue mRNA or PBMC total RNA. One entry per CDR3 protein, called by TCRdb with MiXCR from the multiplex PCR reads. Of some 130,000 distinct CDR3 sequences in the sample, about 25% were seen once. This clonotype was counted ten times or more. Its antigen is still unknown. Sequenced: glioma tissue, nonneoplastic brain tissue, or PBMCs (not recorded which). V gene TRBV20-1 combines with J gene TRBJ1-1; D is unresolved. This sequence originates from a human donor with low-grade glioma or glioblastoma, undergoing nonglioma brain surgery, or in good health (not recorded which). The CDR3 DNA reads TGCAGTGCGCCGGACGTGGACACTGAAGCTTTCTTT. This gives the protein CSAPDVDTEAFF.